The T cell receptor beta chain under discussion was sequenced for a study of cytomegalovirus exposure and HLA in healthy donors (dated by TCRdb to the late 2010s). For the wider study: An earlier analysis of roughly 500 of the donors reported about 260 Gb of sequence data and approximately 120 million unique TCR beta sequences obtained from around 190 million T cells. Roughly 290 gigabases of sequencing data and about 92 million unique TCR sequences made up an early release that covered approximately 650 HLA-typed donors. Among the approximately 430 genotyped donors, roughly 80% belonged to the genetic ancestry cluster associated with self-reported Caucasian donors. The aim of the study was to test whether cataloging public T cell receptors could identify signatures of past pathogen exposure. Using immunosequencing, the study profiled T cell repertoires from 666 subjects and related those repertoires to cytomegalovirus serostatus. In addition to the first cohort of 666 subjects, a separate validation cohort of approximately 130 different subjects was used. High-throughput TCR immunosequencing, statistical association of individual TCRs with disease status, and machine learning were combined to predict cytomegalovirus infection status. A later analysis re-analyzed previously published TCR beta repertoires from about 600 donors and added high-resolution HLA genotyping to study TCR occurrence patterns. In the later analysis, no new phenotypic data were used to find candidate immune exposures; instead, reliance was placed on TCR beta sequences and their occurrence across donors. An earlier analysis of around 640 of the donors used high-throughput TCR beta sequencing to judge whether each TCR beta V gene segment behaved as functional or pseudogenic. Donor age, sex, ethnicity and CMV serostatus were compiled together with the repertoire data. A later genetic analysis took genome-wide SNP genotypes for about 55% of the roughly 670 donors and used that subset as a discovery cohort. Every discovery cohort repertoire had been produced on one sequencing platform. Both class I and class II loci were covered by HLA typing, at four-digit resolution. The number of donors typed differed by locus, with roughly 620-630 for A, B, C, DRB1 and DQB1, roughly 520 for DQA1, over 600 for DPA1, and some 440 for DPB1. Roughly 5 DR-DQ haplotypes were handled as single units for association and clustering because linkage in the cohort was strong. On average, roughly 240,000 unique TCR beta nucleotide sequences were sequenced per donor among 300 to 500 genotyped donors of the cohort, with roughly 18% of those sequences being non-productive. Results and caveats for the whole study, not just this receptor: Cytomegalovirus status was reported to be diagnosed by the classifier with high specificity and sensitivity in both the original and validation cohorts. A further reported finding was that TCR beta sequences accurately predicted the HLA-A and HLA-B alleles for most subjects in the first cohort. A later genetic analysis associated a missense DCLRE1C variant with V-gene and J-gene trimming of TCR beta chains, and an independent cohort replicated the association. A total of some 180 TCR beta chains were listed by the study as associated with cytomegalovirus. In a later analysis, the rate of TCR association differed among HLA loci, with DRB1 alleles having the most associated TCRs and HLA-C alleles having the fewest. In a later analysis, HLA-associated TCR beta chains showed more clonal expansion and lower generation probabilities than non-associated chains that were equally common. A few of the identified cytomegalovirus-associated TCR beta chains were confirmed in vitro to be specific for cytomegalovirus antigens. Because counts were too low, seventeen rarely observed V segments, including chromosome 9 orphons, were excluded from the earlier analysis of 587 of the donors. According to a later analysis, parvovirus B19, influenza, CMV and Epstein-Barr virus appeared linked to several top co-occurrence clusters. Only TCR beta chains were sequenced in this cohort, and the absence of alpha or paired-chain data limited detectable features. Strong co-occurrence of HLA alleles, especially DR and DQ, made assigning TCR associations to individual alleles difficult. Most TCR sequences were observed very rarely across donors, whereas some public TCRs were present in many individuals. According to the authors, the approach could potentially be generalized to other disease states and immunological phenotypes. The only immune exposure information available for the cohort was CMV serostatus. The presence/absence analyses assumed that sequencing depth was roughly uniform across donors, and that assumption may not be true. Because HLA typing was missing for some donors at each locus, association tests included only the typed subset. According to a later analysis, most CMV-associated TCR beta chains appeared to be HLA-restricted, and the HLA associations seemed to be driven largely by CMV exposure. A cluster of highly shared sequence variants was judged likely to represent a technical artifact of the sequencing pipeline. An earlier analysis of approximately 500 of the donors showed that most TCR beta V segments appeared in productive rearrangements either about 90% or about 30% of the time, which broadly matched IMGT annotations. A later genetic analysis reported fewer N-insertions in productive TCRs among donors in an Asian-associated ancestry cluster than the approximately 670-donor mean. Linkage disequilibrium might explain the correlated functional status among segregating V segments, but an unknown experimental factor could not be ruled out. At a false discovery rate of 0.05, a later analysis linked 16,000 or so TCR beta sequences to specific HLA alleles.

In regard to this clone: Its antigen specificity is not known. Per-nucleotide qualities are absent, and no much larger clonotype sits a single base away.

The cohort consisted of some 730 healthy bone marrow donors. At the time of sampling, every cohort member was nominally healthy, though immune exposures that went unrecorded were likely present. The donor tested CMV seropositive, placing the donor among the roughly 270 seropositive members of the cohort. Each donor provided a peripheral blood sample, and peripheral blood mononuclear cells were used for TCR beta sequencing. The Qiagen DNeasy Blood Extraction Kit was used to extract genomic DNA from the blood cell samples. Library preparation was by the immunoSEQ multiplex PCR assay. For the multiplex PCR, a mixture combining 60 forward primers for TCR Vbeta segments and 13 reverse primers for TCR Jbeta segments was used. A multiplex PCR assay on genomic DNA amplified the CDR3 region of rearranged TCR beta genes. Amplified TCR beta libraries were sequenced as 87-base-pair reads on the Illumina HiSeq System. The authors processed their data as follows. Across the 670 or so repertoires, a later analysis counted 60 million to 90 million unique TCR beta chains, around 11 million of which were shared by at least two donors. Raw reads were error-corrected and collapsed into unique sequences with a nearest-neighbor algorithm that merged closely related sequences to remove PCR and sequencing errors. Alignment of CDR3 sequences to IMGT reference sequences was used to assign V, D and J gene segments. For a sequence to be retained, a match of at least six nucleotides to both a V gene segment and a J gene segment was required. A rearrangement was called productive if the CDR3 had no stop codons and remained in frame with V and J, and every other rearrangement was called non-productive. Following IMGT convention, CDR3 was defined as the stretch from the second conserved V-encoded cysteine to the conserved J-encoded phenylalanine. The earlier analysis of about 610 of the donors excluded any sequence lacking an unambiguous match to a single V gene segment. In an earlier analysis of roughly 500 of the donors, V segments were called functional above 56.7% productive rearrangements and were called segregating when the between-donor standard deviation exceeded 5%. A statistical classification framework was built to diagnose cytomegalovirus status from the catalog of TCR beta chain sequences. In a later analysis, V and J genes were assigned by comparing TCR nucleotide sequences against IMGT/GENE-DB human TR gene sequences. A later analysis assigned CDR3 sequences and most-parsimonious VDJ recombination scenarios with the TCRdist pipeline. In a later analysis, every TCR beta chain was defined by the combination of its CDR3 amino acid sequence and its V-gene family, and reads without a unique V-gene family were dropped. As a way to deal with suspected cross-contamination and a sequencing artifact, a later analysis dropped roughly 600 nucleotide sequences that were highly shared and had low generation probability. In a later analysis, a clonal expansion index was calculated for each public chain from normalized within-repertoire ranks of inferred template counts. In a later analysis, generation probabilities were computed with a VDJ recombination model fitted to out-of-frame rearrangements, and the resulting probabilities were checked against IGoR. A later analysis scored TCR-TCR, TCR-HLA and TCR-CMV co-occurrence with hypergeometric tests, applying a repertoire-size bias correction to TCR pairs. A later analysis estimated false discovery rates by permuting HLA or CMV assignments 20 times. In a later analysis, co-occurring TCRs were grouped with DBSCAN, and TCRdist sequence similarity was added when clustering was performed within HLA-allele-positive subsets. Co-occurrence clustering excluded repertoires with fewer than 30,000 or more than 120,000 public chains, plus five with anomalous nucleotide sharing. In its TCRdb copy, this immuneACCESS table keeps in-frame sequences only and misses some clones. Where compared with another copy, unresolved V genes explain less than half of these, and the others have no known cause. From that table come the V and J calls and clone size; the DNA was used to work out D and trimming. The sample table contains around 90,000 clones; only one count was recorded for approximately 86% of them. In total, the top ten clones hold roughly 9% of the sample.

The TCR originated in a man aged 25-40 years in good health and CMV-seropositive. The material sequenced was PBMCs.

The nucleotide sequence is given as TGTGCCAGCAGCTTCCAGCTAGCGGGGCAAGAGACCCAGTACTTC. This is translated as CASSFQLAGQETQYF. Rearrangement joined TRBV7-9 to TRBJ2-5; a stretch of 9 junction bases matches TRBD2. The CDR3 holds 15 amino acids from the cysteine to the phenylalanine. CDR3 DNA only is kept here, 45 bases in frame from base 1. Sequences SEHNR (CDR1) and FQNEAQ (CDR2) are obtained from the germline V gene (reference sequence). V ends up 3 bases short and J 2 bases short, with an unmatched junction base count of 4. The CDR3 plus the reference TRBV7-9 and TRBJ2-5 genes for the other parts give the full variable domain: DTGVSQNPRHKITKRGQNVTFRCDPISEHNRLYWYRQTLGQGPEFLTYFQNEAQLEKSRLLSDRFSAERPKGSFSTLEIQRTEQGDSAMYLCASSFQLAGQETQYFGPGTRLLVL.